A selection of T cell receptor beta chains follows, all from one sample in a study of T cells in Graves' hyperthyroidism and ophthalmopathy. TCRdb called the multiplex PCR reads again in MiXCR, with one record for every CDR3 protein. The table lists around 800,000 distinct CDR3 sequences, over 35% of them singletons. The sequenced sample consisted of blood. The receptors shown here come from a man younger than 35 with Graves' hyperthyroidism. The CDR3 runs from the conserved cysteine through the conserved F or W. D genes are given only for firm matches. Clone size is given for some rows only: seen once, a few or many times, or a class if the clone is expanded.

V	D	J	size	CDR3	DNA
TRBV29-1	NA	TRBJ2-7	many	CSIRLTRGDGEQYF	TGCAGCATCAGGCTGACCAGGGGGGATGGCGAGCAGTACTTC
TRBV2	NA	TRBJ1-2	few	CASSHSQHPNYGYTF	TGTGCCAGCAGTCACAGCCAGCATCCTAACTATGGCTACACCTTC
TRBV7-2	NA	TRBJ1-2	few	CASSLLGLLYGYTF	TGTGCCAGCAGCTTACTGGGACTACTATACGGCTACACCTTC
TRBV7-9	NA	TRBJ2-7	few	CASSSKTDYEQYF	TGTGCCAGCAGCTCCAAGACTGACTACGAGCAGTACTTC
TRBV19	NA	TRBJ1-3	many	CASIPRQASGNTIYF	TGTGCCAGTATTCCCCGACAGGCCAGTGGAAACACCATATATTTT
TRBV7-2	NA	TRBJ2-6	many	CASSAGAGVANVLTF	TGTGCCAGCAGCGCTGGGGCAGGGGTGGCCAACGTCCTGACTTTC
TRBV7-8	NA	TRBJ2-2	few	CASSLLGRLNTGELFF	TGTGCCAGCAGCCTCCTCGGCCGTCTTAACACCGGGGAGCTGTTTTTT
TRBV15	NA	TRBJ1-1	NA	CATSRRQGTAFF	TGTGCCACCAGCAGACGGCAGGGTACGGCTTTCTTT
TRBV12-3/TRBV12-4	TRBD1	TRBJ2-6	NA	CASRTGLDGNVLTF	TGTGCCAGCAGGACAGGGTTGGATGGCAACGTCCTGACTTTC
TRBV11-2	NA	TRBJ2-2	NA	CASSSWGHLNSWELFF	TGTGCCAGCAGCTCCTGGGGACACCTTAACTCGTGGGAGCTGTTTTTT
TRBV4-1	NA	TRBJ2-7	few	CASSQTAGEQYF	TGCGCCAGCAGCCAAACGGCGGGGGAGCAGTACTTC
TRBV13	TRBD2	TRBJ2-5	few	CASSSPGGAQETQYF	TGTGCCAGCAGCTCCCCGGGGGGGGCTCAAGAGACCCAGTACTTC
TRBV25-1	NA	TRBJ1-2	many	CASSDRSIEDGYTF	TGTGCCAGCAGTGATCGGTCGATTGAGGATGGCTACACCTTC
TRBV20-1	NA	TRBJ2-5	NA	CSASGTTQETQYF	TGCAGTGCTTCCGGGACAACGCAAGAGACCCAGTACTTC
TRBV29-1	NA	TRBJ1-2	many	CSVAGQRDGYTF	TGCAGCGTCGCAGGACAGAGGGATGGCTACACCTTC
TRBV9	NA	TRBJ1-2	NA	CARPTANYGYTF	TGTGCCAGACCCACAGCTAACTATGGCTACACCTTC
TRBV29-1	TRBD1	TRBJ2-7	many	CATGQGWREQYF	TGCGCCACTGGACAGGGGTGGAGAGAGCAGTACTTC
TRBV2	NA	TRBJ2-7	few	CASSWGVPYEQYF	TGTGCCAGCAGTTGGGGGGTTCCCTACGAGCAGTACTTC
TRBV7-3	NA	TRBJ2-7	many	CASSSEKSYEQYF	TGTGCCAGCAGCTCCGAAAAGTCCTACGAGCAGTACTTC
TRBV20-1	TRBD1	TRBJ1-1	few	CSARDARGSFTEAFF	TGCAGTGCTAGAGACGCCAGGGGGTCATTCACTGAAGCTTTCTTT
TRBV10-3	TRBD1	TRBJ1-2	many	CAISESTTGQNYGYTF	TGTGCCATCAGTGAGTCGACGACAGGGCAAAACTATGGCTACACCTTC
TRBV7-2	NA	TRBJ2-7	NA	CASSSSTRFNEQYF	TGTGCCAGCAGCTCATCGACTAGGTTCAACGAGCAGTACTTC
TRBV20-1	NA	TRBJ1-1	few	CSARDGRPFEAFF	TGCAGTGCTAGAGATGGAAGGCCTTTTGAAGCTTTCTTT
TRBV7-8	NA	TRBJ2-7	NA	CASSSATSYERYF	TGTGCCAGCAGTTCCGCGACCTCCTACGAGCGGTACTTC
TRBV7-9	NA	TRBJ1-2	many	CASSLMTGGNYGYTF	TGTGCCAGCAGCTTGATGACGGGTGGTAACTATGGCTACACCTTC
TRBV7-9	NA	TRBJ2-2	NA	CASSSEEGGGELFF	TGTGCCAGCAGCTCCGAGGAAGGCGGCGGGGAGCTGTTTTTT
TRBV20-1	TRBD2	TRBJ2-2	NA	CSAKTSGPNTGELFF	TGCAGTGCCAAGACTAGCGGGCCGAACACCGGGGAGCTGTTTTTT
TRBV10-3	NA	TRBJ1-2	many	CAITSKGEEGYTF	TGTGCCATCACGAGTAAAGGGGAAGAGGGCTACACCTTC
TRBV9	NA	TRBJ2-2	NA	CASRSPYETGELFF	TGTGCCAGCAGGTCCCCATACGAGACCGGGGAGCTGTTTTTT
TRBV7-2	NA	TRBJ2-7	NA	CASSLATRDEQYF	TGTGCCAGCAGCTTAGCCACCAGGGACGAGCAGTACTTC
TRBV7-9	NA	TRBJ2-7	many	CASSLRDLPYEQYF	TGTGCCAGCAGCTTAAGGGACTTGCCCTACGAGCAGTACTTC
TRBV7-8	TRBD1	TRBJ2-5	many	CASSYLGTGTETQYF	TGTGCCAGCAGCTACCTCGGGACAGGGACGGAGACCCAGTACTTC
TRBV19	TRBD1	TRBJ1-2	few	CASSPTGTGGSYGYTF	TGTGCCAGTAGCCCGACCGGGACAGGGGGCTCATATGGCTACACCTTC
TRBV20-1	NA	TRBJ1-2	many	CSADSIGYGYTF	TGCAGTGCTGACAGTATCGGCTATGGCTACACCTTC
TRBV19	NA	TRBJ1-5	few	CASSAGVRQPQHF	TGTGCCAGTAGTGCAGGGGTCCGGCAGCCCCAGCATTTT
TRBV7-2	NA	TRBJ1-4	few	CASSSYRDATNEKLFF	TGTGCCAGCAGCTCCTACAGGGACGCAACTAATGAAAAACTGTTTTTT
TRBV29-1	NA	TRBJ1-3	many	CSVRGASGNTIYF	TGCAGCGTTCGGGGGGCGTCAGGAAACACCATATATTTT
TRBV5-1	NA	TRBJ1-1	NA	CASSLDPTNTEAFF	TGCGCCAGCAGCTTGGACCCGACTAACACTGAAGCTTTCTTT
TRBV29-1	TRBD1	TRBJ2-6	NA	CSVTGAGTGANVLTF	TGCAGCGTGACAGGGGCGGGGACAGGGGCCAACGTCCTGACTTTC
TRBV9	NA	TRBJ2-7	NA	CASSQGGAPSSYEQYF	TGCGCCAGCAGCCAAGGAGGAGCTCCGAGCTCCTACGAGCAGTACTTC
TRBV7-2	NA	TRBJ2-5	many	CASSPPRDQETQYF	TGTGCCAGCAGCCCCCCCCGGGATCAAGAGACCCAGTACTTC
TRBV5-6	NA	TRBJ2-2	NA	CASSLAAGVYTGELFF	TGTGCCAGCAGCTTGGCGGCAGGGGTATACACCGGGGAGCTGTTTTTT
TRBV6-5	TRBD2	TRBJ2-2	NA	CASSYSLAGDTGELFF	TGTGCCAGCAGTTACTCGCTAGCGGGGGACACCGGGGAGCTGTTTTTT
TRBV14	NA	TRBJ1-5	many	CASSQVPAGPQHF	TGTGCCAGCAGCCAAGTCCCGGCTGGGCCCCAGCATTTT
TRBV6-1	NA	TRBJ1-6	NA	CASSEVTSSYNSPLHF	TGTGCCAGCAGTGAAGTTACAAGCTCCTATAATTCACCCCTCCACTTT
TRBV2	TRBD2	TRBJ2-7	NA	CASSQGLEIYEQYF	TGTGCCAGCAGCCAGGGACTAGAAATCTACGAGCAGTACTTC
TRBV5-5	TRBD2	TRBJ2-2	NA	CASSFQAGGPTGELFF	TGTGCCAGCAGCTTCCAAGCGGGAGGCCCCACCGGGGAGCTGTTTTTT
TRBV7-9	TRBD1	TRBJ1-1	NA	CASSQDRWVEAFF	TGTGCCAGCAGCCAGGACAGGTGGGTTGAAGCTTTCTTT
TRBV25-1	TRBD1	TRBJ1-6	NA	CASSAHRGHNSPLHF	TGTGCCAGCAGTGCTCACAGGGGGCATAATTCACCCCTCCACTTT
TRBV15	TRBD1	TRBJ2-7	NA	CATSVGTGGLYEQYF	TGTGCCACCAGCGTCGGGACAGGGGGTCTCTACGAGCAGTACTTC
TRBV7-2	TRBD1	TRBJ2-7	NA	CASSFLGQGVHYEQYF	TGTGCCAGCAGCTTCCTGGGACAGGGGGTCCACTACGAGCAGTACTTC
TRBV19	NA	TRBJ2-2	few	CASRATYTGELFF	TGTGCCAGTAGGGCAACCTACACCGGGGAGCTGTTTTTT
TRBV20-1	TRBD1	TRBJ1-1	NA	CSAGGDRGENTEAFF	TGCAGTGCTGGGGGTGACAGGGGCGAGAACACTGAAGCTTTCTTT
TRBV2	TRBD1	TRBJ1-2	once	CASLDRAGYGYTF	TGTGCCAGCCTAGACAGGGCAGGCTATGGCTACACCTTC
TRBV7-9	TRBD1	TRBJ1-1	NA	CASRDPGQVLEAFF	TGTGCCAGCAGGGATCCGGGACAGGTACTTGAAGCTTTCTTT
TRBV6-5	TRBD1	TRBJ2-7	few	CASSVSGTDTYEQYF	TGTGCCAGCAGTGTTTCCGGGACAGATACCTACGAGCAGTACTTC